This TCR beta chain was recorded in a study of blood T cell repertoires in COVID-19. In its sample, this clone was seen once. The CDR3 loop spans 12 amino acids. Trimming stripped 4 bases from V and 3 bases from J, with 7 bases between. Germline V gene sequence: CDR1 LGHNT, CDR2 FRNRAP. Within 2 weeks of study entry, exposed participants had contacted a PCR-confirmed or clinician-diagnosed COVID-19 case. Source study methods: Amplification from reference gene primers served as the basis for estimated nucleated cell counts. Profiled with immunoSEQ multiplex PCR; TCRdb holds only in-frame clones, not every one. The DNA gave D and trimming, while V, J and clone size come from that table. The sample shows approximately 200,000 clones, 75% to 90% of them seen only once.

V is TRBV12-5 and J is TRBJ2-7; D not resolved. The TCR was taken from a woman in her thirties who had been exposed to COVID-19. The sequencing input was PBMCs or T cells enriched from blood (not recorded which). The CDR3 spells CASGSGNYEQYF. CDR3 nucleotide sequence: TGTGCTAGTGGTTCAGGCAACTACGAGCAGTACTTC.